The 28 T cell receptor beta chains in this list originate from one sample, sequenced in a study of blood T cells in healthy people across ages. Together with a sample-barcoded 5' primer, a J-beta primer mix was included in a second PCR lasting roughly 6 to 12 cycles. TCRdb re-called the 5' RACE reads with MiXCR, one entry per CDR3 protein. The sample shows about 720,000 distinct CDR3 sequences, over 20% of them seen only once. The sequenced sample consisted of blood. The receptors stem from a man aged 65-85 years in good health.

On this clonotype: Because the CDR3 is missing its conserved closing phenylalanine or tryptophan, this is likely a read error. The CDR3 coding sequence is TGTGTCAGCAGCCTACAACCAGGAGAAAAACTGTTTTCT. Translated: CVSSLQPGEKLFS. The chain employs TRBV7-9 and TRBJ1-4, with D unresolved. This CDR3 is 13 amino acids long. CDR1 is SEHNR and CDR2 is FQNEAQ in the germline V gene (reference sequence).

The V call is TRBV18, the J call TRBJ1-2, with unresolved D. This CDR3 comprises 15 residues. Per germline, CDR1 KGHSH and CDR2 LQKENI. The V and J ends lost 2 bases and 8 bases respectively, with 18 bases between them. The CDR3 reads CASSPDGGAEGGYTF. CDR3 bases: TGTGCCAGCTCACCAGATGGAGGAGCTGAGGGAGGCTACACCTTC.

J is TRBJ1-1 and V is TRBV12-3 or TRBV12-4, with D possibly TRBD1 on 6 matching bases. This CDR3 has 17 amino acids. Trimming left V 3 bases short and J 5 bases short, with 22 bases between. CDR3: CASSLATRGWRATEAFF. CDR3 sequence (DNA): TGTGCCAGCAGTTTGGCCACTAGGGGGTGGCGGGCGACTGAAGCTTTCTTT.

The rearrangement joins TRBV7-6 to TRBJ1-1; D perhaps matches TRBD1 (5 bases). Looked up from germline, CDR1 is SGHVS and CDR2 is FNYEAQ. The CDR3 contains 13 residues. V was shortened by 5 bases and J by 7 bases, with 14 bases between the two germline ends. Here the CDR3 DNA reads TGTGCCAGCAGCACACACCTCGACAGTGAAGCTTTCTTT. Translation gives CASSTHLDSEAFF.

The gene calls are TRBV20-1 and TRBJ2-5; D unclear. Germline values: CDR1 DFQATT, CDR2 SNEGSKA (reference sequence). Trimming stripped 6 bases from V and 3 bases from J, with 8 bases between. The CDR3 is 11 residues long. In DNA, the CDR3 is TGCAGTGCAGAACAGAAAGAGACCCAGTACTTC. Amino acids: CSAEQKETQYF.

Regarding this clonotype: The germline gene is not matched at one end of the junction; a read error may be the cause. The chain couples TRBV3-1 to TRBJ2-5; TRBD1 agrees at 7 bases. CDR1 and CDR2 (germline): LGHDT, YNNKEL (reference sequence). The CDR3 covers 12 residues. CDR3 in DNA: TGTGCCAGCAGCCAAAGGGGCAGGGGGTCGGACTTC. Amino acids: CASSQRGRGSDF.

On this clonotype itself: A read error is possible here, since a much larger clone lies one base away. The genes are TRBV5-1 and TRBJ2-2; D is unclear. In germline, CDR1 is SGHRS, CDR2 YFSETQ. The CDR3 consists of 11 residues. The V end lost 4 bases, the J end lost 6 bases, and 4 bases lay between the germline ends. CDR3 loop: CASSHAGELFF. For the CDR3, the DNA is TGCGCCAGCAGCCACGCCGGGGAGCTGTTTTTT.

This clonotype was recorded only once. The CDR3 DNA is TGCAGTGCTAGACGCGGGACAGGGGCTAACCTGGGGCAGTTCTTC. It specifies CSARRGTGANLGQFF. The chain recombines TRBV20-1 with TRBJ2-1, with TRBD1 matching over 10 bases. V was clipped by 2 bases and J by 12 bases; unmatched bases: 13. CDR1 and CDR2 from the germline V gene are DFQATT and SNEGSKA (reference sequence). The CDR3 covers 15 residues.

The chain combines TRBV6-1 with TRBJ2-2; 10 nucleotides align to TRBD1. The junction had 11 bases not matched to a gene; V was cut back by 7 bases and J by 3 bases. Germline V gene lookup returns CDR1 MNHNS and CDR2 SASEGT. The CDR3 runs to 17 residues. CDR3 residues: CASTRDRGTTDTGELFF. The CDR3, as DNA: TGTGCCAGCACCCGGGACAGGGGTACCACGGACACCGGGGAGCTGTTTTTT.

The chain has TRBV7-9 and TRBJ1-6, with TRBD1 identical over 8 bases. The CDR3 consists of 18 residues. J lost 5 bases, V lost 6 bases, and 15 bases had no gene match. The germline V gene encodes CDR1 SEHNR and CDR2 FQNEAQ (reference sequence). CDR3 nucleotides: TGTGCCAGCAGTCCTGACAGGGGCTTCTGGGCCGATAATTCACCCCTCCACTTT. The encoded protein is CASSPDRGFWADNSPLHF.

This clonotype was recorded a few times. The V gene is TRBV5-1, the J gene TRBJ2-5; 8 nucleotides align to TRBD1. The CDR3 spans 15 residues. The V and J ends lost 7 bases and 4 bases, in that order; junction bases with no gene match: 12. The germline V gene has CDR1 SGHRS and CDR2 YFSETQ. CDR3: CASGVRQGSGETQYF. The CDR3, as DNA: TGCGCCAGCGGCGTAAGACAGGGGAGTGGAGAGACCCAGTACTTC.

This clonotype was found a few times. The J gene is TRBJ2-3, the V gene TRBV20-1; D is undetermined. The length of the CDR3 is 17 residues. Trimming shortened V by 7 bases and J by 0 bases, and 23 bases separated the two germline ends. CDR1 is DFQATT, CDR2 SNEGSKA, per germline (reference sequence). CDR3 loop: CSVDVGFSSLSTDTQYF. The CDR3 bases are TGCAGTGTGGATGTTGGGTTCTCCTCCTTAAGCACAGATACGCAGTATTTT.

With respect to this clonotype: The junction departs from germline at one end; a sequencing error may be responsible. This chain connects TRBV3-1 to TRBJ1-2, with no clear D. The germline V gene encodes CDR1 LGHDT and CDR2 YNNKEL (reference sequence). The CDR3 extends over 13 amino acids. CDR3 region: CAGSQVKSSGYTF. CDR3 DNA sequence: TGTGCCGGCAGCCAAGTTAAAAGTTCCGGCTACACCTTC.

The chain is built from TRBV29-1 and TRBJ2-5; 9 bases are a match to TRBD2. TRBJ2-1 explains the end of the DNA better; the J call may be wrong. The V gene's germline CDR1 is SQVTM and CDR2 ANQGSEA. CDR3 length equals 15 residues. CDR3 DNA: TGCAGCGTTGGGGTACTGCTAGCGGGATACAATGAGCAGTTCTTC. Translation: CSVGVLLAGYNEQFF.

The chain combines TRBV10-3 with TRBJ2-5; 7 nucleotides line up with TRBD2. V lost 6 bases to trimming and J lost 2 bases; unmatched junction nucleotides: 6. CDR3 length equals 14 residues. Looked up from germline, CDR1 is ENHRY and CDR2 is SYGVKD. This chain's CDR3 is CAIRPGGLQETQYF. The CDR3 bases are TGTGCCATCAGGCCGGGAGGACTTCAAGAGACCCAGTACTTC.

This clonotype came up a few times. This chain joins TRBV24-1 and TRBJ2-5; TRBD2 matches 9 bases. The CDR3 covers 15 residues. Germline CDR1 reads KGHDR; CDR2 reads SFDVKD. After removal of 3 bases from V and 3 bases from J, the junction contained 4 bases not matched to a gene. The CDR3 DNA reads as TGTGCCACCAGTGATGTAGCGGGGGTAGAAGAGACCCAGTACTTC. Its translation is CATSDVAGVEETQYF.

This clonotype came up a few times. This chain connects TRBV6-6 to TRBJ2-1; D may be TRBD1 or TRBD2 (5 bases each). The DNA matches TRBJ2-5 better at its end, which makes the J call doubtful. From germline, CDR1 is MNHNY and CDR2 SVGAGI (reference sequence). The CDR3 is 15 amino acids. The CDR3 reads CASSYSWGMQETQYF. The DNA of the CDR3 is TGTGCCAGCAGTTACTCGTGGGGGATGCAAGAGACCCAGTACTTC.

A single count supports this clonotype. This chain uses TRBV5-1 with TRBJ2-7; D is uncertain. Germline assignment: CDR1 SGHRS and CDR2 YFSETQ. The ends were cut back, 4 bases at V and 2 bases at J, with 13 bases in the middle. The CDR3 consists of 14 residues. CDR3 amino acids: CASSQDQPTYEQYF. In DNA, the CDR3 is TGCGCCAGCAGCCAGGACCAGCCAACCTACGAGCAGTACTTC.

J is TRBJ1-4 and V is TRBV29-1, with a possible D match to TRBD1 (5 bases). Deletions cut 7 bases from V and 7 bases from J, with 13 bases between. Germline CDR1 reads SQVTM; CDR2 reads ANQGSEA. The CDR3 covers 12 residues. This CDR3 reads CSARGAAEKLFF. The DNA for the CDR3 is TGCAGCGCTCGAGGGGCAGCTGAAAAACTGTTTTTT.

V is TRBV29-1 and J is TRBJ2-1; 8 nucleotides match TRBD2. Germline CDR1 reads SQVTM; CDR2 reads ANQGSEA. The CDR3 length is 16 residues. Trimming at V came to 3 bases and at J to 6 bases, leaving 13 bases not matched to a gene. The CDR3 region is CSVDGLGTRGANEQFF. Here the CDR3 DNA reads TGCAGCGTTGATGGTCTCGGGACTAGGGGGGCCAATGAGCAGTTCTTC.

This clonotype was found a few times. This chain uses TRBV7-8 with TRBJ2-1, with 7 nucleotides matching TRBD2. In germline, CDR1 is SGHVS, CDR2 FQNEAQ. The V and J ends lost 2 bases and 6 bases, in that order; junction bases with no gene match: 4. This CDR3 is 14 amino acids long. DNA for the CDR3: TGTGCCAGCAGCTTAACTAGCGCTGGCAATGAGCAGTTCTTC. Protein product: CASSLTSAGNEQFF.

This clonotype has a handful of counts. This sequence joins TRBV6-5 and TRBJ2-3, with 7 bases identical to TRBD2. With 6 bases clipped from V and 14 bases from J, the junction kept 11 bases outside the gene matches. The CDR3 is made up of 12 amino acids. Germline lookup yields CDR1 MNHEY and CDR2 SVGAGI. The CDR3 spells CASRGLGGVLYF. The CDR3 region has the DNA TGTGCCAGCAGAGGGCTGGGGGGGGTCTTGTATTTT.

The chain joins TRBV12-3 or TRBV12-4 to TRBJ1-1; no definite D call. CDR3 size: 15 residues. V gave up 5 bases and J gave up 5 bases, with 18 bases separating them. CDR3: CASSLRIGGGTEAFF. In DNA, the CDR3 is TGTGCCAGCAGTCTAAGGATCGGAGGAGGGACTGAAGCTTTCTTT.

The sample holds a few counts of this clonotype. The genes are TRBV30 and TRBJ1-2; weak D call: TRBD1 (5 bases). The CDR3 spans 13 residues. Germline V CDR1 and CDR2: GTSNPN, SVGIG (reference sequence). The V end lost 6 bases, the J end lost 5 bases, and 16 bases lay between the germline ends. CDR3 nucleotide sequence: TGTGCCTGCCGATCGGTGGGGGTATATGGCTACACCTTC. It is translated as CACRSVGVYGYTF.

Ten or more counts support this clonotype. The chain is built from TRBV29-1 and TRBJ1-3; D is undetermined. V lost 7 bases, J lost 0 bases, and 10 bases lay in between. The V gene's germline CDR1 is SQVTM and CDR2 ANQGSEA. There are 13 residues in the CDR3. The CDR3 reads CSGRLSSGNTIYF. Here the CDR3 DNA reads TGCAGCGGACGACTGAGCTCTGGAAACACCATATATTTT.

The V and J genes are TRBV3-1 and TRBJ1-4; D is unclear. The CDR3 contains 15 residues. V was trimmed by 3 bases and J by 2 bases, leaving 10 bases between them. Germline values: CDR1 LGHDT, CDR2 YNNKEL (reference sequence). The DNA for the CDR3 is TGTGCCAGCAGCCAGGTTGTCTCGACTAATGAAAAACTGTTTTTT. Protein product: CASSQVVSTNEKLFF.

There are a few counts of this clonotype. J is TRBJ2-3 and V is TRBV20-1; D not resolved. This CDR3 is 14 amino acids long. Germline V gives CDR1 DFQATT, CDR2 SNEGSKA (reference sequence). Trimming took 6 bases from V and 7 from J, leaving 20 bases between them. The CDR3 DNA sequence: TGCAGTGCGCGCCTTGGCCTACTCTTTTATACGCAGTATTTT. Its protein is CSARLGLLFYTQYF.

In this sample, this clonotype turned up a few times. The J gene is TRBJ2-5, the V gene TRBV6-4; the D gene is possibly TRBD1 (6 bases). The CDR3 extends over 13 amino acids. V was trimmed by 6 bases and J by 2 bases, leaving 10 bases between them. Germline assignment: CDR1 MRHNA and CDR2 SNTAGT. The CDR3 region has the DNA TGTGCCAGCAGCGAAGACAGGCAAGAGACCCAGTACTTC. Amino acids: CASSEDRQETQYF.